There are many counts of the clone carrying this T cell receptor (beta chain). Antigen: not known. Researchers defined stable Graves' hyperthyroidism as no ophthalmopathy progression within 18 months. Patients aged 18 to 65 with hyperthyroidism were newly diagnosed, with duration under 2 months. Uncontrolled infection, other autoimmune disease, pregnancy or lactation excluded patients. These data belong to a study of T cells in Graves' hyperthyroidism and ophthalmopathy. Study observations and caveats: Researchers report that a 13 V-J model separated ophthalmopathy from stable hyperthyroidism.

V was pared by 0 bases and J by 8 bases, with 14 bases between. Germline CDR1 reads LGHDT; CDR2 reads YNNKEL (reference sequence). This CDR3 contains 15 residues. Researchers amplified the TCR beta CDR3 regions from RNA transcripts. The TCR CDR3 first-round RT-PCR relied on the HTBI primer set. TCRdb re-derived calls from the multiplex PCR reads in MiXCR, one entry per CDR3 protein. The table includes around 440,000 distinct CDR3 sequences, 15% to 19% detected once. This clonotype was obtained from a young woman with Graves' hyperthyroidism. The source material was blood. The J gene is TRBJ2-1, the V gene TRBV3-1; D may be TRBD2 (6 bases). Here the CDR3 DNA reads TGTGCCAGCAGCCAAGATGTGGCTAGCGTTCATGAGCAGTTCTTC. Protein product: CASSQDVASVHEQFF.